The 5 T cell receptor beta chains in this list originate from one sample, sequenced in a study of cytomegalovirus exposure and HLA in healthy donors. PCR was performed using 60 Vbeta and 13 Jbeta primers. Libraries were prepared by immunoSEQ multiplex PCR; TCRdb keeps only in-frame clonotypes and omits some of them. The table has 200,000 to 250,000 clones, 65% to 90% seen once. Sample: PBMCs. Receptors were obtained from a girl between 5 and 17 years old in good health and CMV-seronegative.

The V and J genes are TRBV28 and TRBJ2-3; perhaps TRBD2 as D (5 bases). Trimming shortened V by 5 bases and J by 2 bases, and 11 bases separated the two germline ends. The CDR3 is 14 amino acids. The germline V gene has CDR1 MDHEN and CDR2 SYDVKM. The CDR3 DNA follows: TGTGCCAGCAGTAAACTAGGGATCACAGATACGCAGTATTTT. Amino acid sequence: CASSKLGITDTQYF. Looking up the rest from reference TRBV28 and TRBJ2-3 gives the full variable domain: DVKVTQSSRYLVKRTGEKVFLECVQDMDHENMFWYRQDPGLGLRLIYFSYDVKMKEKGDIPEGYSVSREKKERFSLILESASTNQTSMYLCASSKLGITDTQYFGPGTRLTVL.

The rearrangement joins TRBV9 to TRBJ2-1; TRBD2 is a possible D gene (7 bases). CDR1 and CDR2 (germline): SGDLS, YYNGEE. Trimming stripped 0 bases from V and 9 bases from J, with 16 bases between. The CDR3 has 15 residues. CDR3 sequence reads: CASSVEGGRQVEQFF. Written as DNA, the CDR3 is TGTGCCAGCAGCGTAGAGGGGGGGCGACAGGTTGAGCAGTTCTTC.

Of note for this clone: This sample includes further DNA sequences coding for the same CDR3. The CDR3 is CASSEGTAAYQPQHF. CDR3 bases: TGCGCCAGCAGTGAGGGGACAGCGGCGTATCAGCCCCAGCATTTT. The rearrangement links TRBV10-2 to TRBJ1-5; 7 bases fit TRBD1. The CDR3 has 15 amino acids. The junction had 6 bases not matched to a gene; V was cut back by 2 bases and J by 5 bases. Germline loops: CDR1 WSHSY, CDR2 SAAADI.

This chain links TRBV6-1 with TRBJ2-5; 13 bases agree with TRBD2. Germline V CDR1 and CDR2: MNHNS, SASEGT. J gave up 4 bases and V 5 bases, and 4 bases lay outside the gene matches. The CDR3 contains 15 residues. The CDR3, as DNA: TGTGCCAGCAGTACTACTAGCGGGGGGGCAGAGACCCAGTACTTC. It is translated as CASSTTSGGAETQYF.

In this sample, this clone turned up once. The chain combines TRBV13 with TRBJ2-1, with a possible D match to TRBD1 (5 bases). Germline values: CDR1 PRHDT, CDR2 FYEKMQ (reference sequence). The CDR3 loop spans 13 amino acids. The ends were cut back, 3 bases at V and 6 bases at J, with 9 bases in the middle. CDR3 loop: CASSLRQINEQFF. CDR3 sequence (DNA): TGTGCCAGCAGCTTGAGACAGATCAATGAGCAGTTCTTC.